The 18 T cell receptor beta chains presented below share a single source sample, sequenced in a study of shared clonotypes between healthy human individuals. Data came from immunoSEQ multiplex PCR; TCRdb stores just in-frame clones and leaves some out. The table shows 2 million to 2.5 million clones, with approximately 95% occurring only once. The sequencing input was naive CD4+ T cells from PBMCs. Subset defined: CD45RA+ positively selected. These receptors all stem from a man younger than 30 in good health. Some clones in this sample may be carry-over from other donors' samples.

V gene TRBV5-1 combines with J gene TRBJ2-1, with a tentative D call TRBD2 (5 bases). The germline V and J ends were trimmed by 3 bases and 0 bases, with 16 bases remaining between them. The V gene's germline CDR1 is SGHRS and CDR2 YFSETQ. The CDR3 has 17 amino acids. Here the CDR3 reads CASSSRPEGFSYNEQFF. CDR3 DNA sequence: TGCGCCAGCAGCTCAAGACCAGAGGGATTCTCCTACAATGAGCAGTTCTTC.

The CDR3 protein is CASSPPGGSNTGELFF. The CDR3 DNA is TGTGCCAGCAGCCCCCCCGGCGGGTCGAACACCGGGGAGCTGTTTTTT. The rearrangement uses TRBV7-3 and TRBJ2-2, with a possible D match to TRBD2 (5 bases). The CDR3 is 16 amino acids. Germline V CDR1 and CDR2: SGHTA, FQGTGA. Trimming cost V 5 bases and J 0 bases, with 13 bases left between them.

Concerning this clone: This specimen includes other DNA sequences encoding the same CDR3. The gene calls are TRBV5-1 and TRBJ2-3; 7 nucleotides agree with TRBD1. With V trimmed by 0 bases and J by 1 base, 2 bases remained unmatched. There are 15 residues in the CDR3. The V gene's germline CDR1 is SGHRS and CDR2 YFSETQ. The CDR3 DNA sequence: TGCGCCAGCAGCTTGGTAGGACAGGGCACAGATACGCAGTATTTT. Translation gives CASSLVGQGTDTQYF. The full variable domain, in which reference TRBV5-1 and TRBJ2-3 provide the parts outside the CDR3, is KAGVTQTPRYLIKTRGQQVTLSCSPISGHRSVSWYQQTPGQGLQFLFEYFSETQRNKGNFPGRFSGRQFSNSRSEMNVSTLELGDSALYLCASSLVGQGTDTQYFGPGTRLTVL.

This chain joins TRBV9 and TRBJ2-5; D not certain. CDR3 size: 15 residues. Germline CDR1 SGDLS, CDR2 YYNGEE. V lost 0 bases and J lost 0, with 9 bases in between. This chain's CDR3 is CASSVGLGHQETQYF. The CDR3 region has the DNA TGTGCCAGCAGCGTAGGACTGGGCCACCAAGAGACCCAGTACTTC.

The CDR3 spells CASSELSDTQYF. Here the CDR3 DNA reads TGTGCCAGCAGTGAGCTATCGGATACGCAGTATTTT. The chain couples TRBV6-1 to TRBJ2-3; the D is unclear. V was clipped by 3 bases and J by 6 bases, with 7 bases between them. The CDR3 is 12 amino acids. Germline V CDR1 and CDR2: MNHNS, SASEGT.

The rearrangement uses TRBV5-4 and TRBJ1-6; 8 bases line up with TRBD1. From germline, CDR1 is SGHNT and CDR2 YYREEE (reference sequence). Germline trimming cut 3 bases from V and 14 bases from J; bases unmatched to any gene: 7. The CDR3 is 13 residues long. In nucleotides, the CDR3 is TGTGCCAGCAGCTCAGCTACAGGGGGGTCCCTCCACTTT. Its protein product is CASSSATGGSLHF.

The CDR3 region has the DNA TGTGCCAGCAGTCCGACGCGGGACTCCTACGAGCAGTACTTC. The encoded protein is CASSPTRDSYEQYF. V and J are TRBV27 and TRBJ2-7; D perhaps matches TRBD2 (6 bases). Germline lookup yields CDR1 MNHEY and CDR2 SMNVEV (reference sequence). V was shortened by 5 bases and J by 0 bases, with 11 bases between the two germline ends. The length of the CDR3 is 14 residues.

The V and J genes are TRBV5-6 and TRBJ2-7, with TRBD2 identical over 9 bases. This CDR3 is 15 amino acids long. CDR1 and CDR2 (germline): SGHDT, YYEEEE. V was clipped by 1 base and J by 3 bases; unmatched bases: 5. DNA for the CDR3: TGTGCCAGCAGCTTGTTTCTAGCGGGAAACTACGAGCAGTACTTC. Residues: CASSLFLAGNYEQYF.

The rearrangement joins TRBV2 to TRBJ2-2; weak D call: TRBD2 (6 bases). Germline V gene sequence: CDR1 SNHLY, CDR2 FYNNEI. V was pared by 2 bases and J by 3 bases, with 7 bases between. CDR3 size: 14 residues. The DNA of the CDR3 is TGTGCCAGCAGTGAATCGGGAGACACCGGGGAGCTGTTTTTT. Translation: CASSESGDTGELFF.

Comments on this clone: Other DNA sequences from this sample encode an identical CDR3 as well. The chain is built from TRBV18 and TRBJ2-1; possibly TRBD2 for D (5 bases). The CDR3 consists of 13 residues. Germline V gene sequence: CDR1 KGHSH, CDR2 LQKENI. V gave up 6 bases and J gave up 4 bases, with 10 bases separating them. The CDR3 reads CASSPRGYNEQFF. In DNA, the CDR3 is TGTGCCAGCTCCCCCCGGGGATACAATGAGCAGTTCTTC.

This chain joins TRBV18 and TRBJ2-3; TRBD2 matches 10 bases. Germline trimming cut 6 bases from V and 0 bases from J; bases unmatched to any gene: 15. The V gene's germline CDR1 is KGHSH and CDR2 LQKENI. The CDR3 is made up of 19 amino acids. The CDR3 region has the DNA TGTGCCAGCTCGCAACTGGGGCTAGCGGGAGTTGGGAGCACAGATACGCAGTATTTT. This gives the protein CASSQLGLAGVGSTDTQYF.

The table lists this clone with a count of one. This sample also contains other DNA sequences that code for the same CDR3. The gene calls are TRBV5-1 and TRBJ2-2; D possibly corresponds to TRBD2 (5 bases). The V end lost 0 bases, the J end lost 5 bases, and 5 bases lay between the germline ends. The CDR3 contains 13 residues. Germline CDR1 reads SGHRS; CDR2 reads YFSETQ. The CDR3: CASSLGTTGELFF. DNA of the CDR3: TGCGCCAGCAGCTTGGGGACTACCGGGGAGCTGTTTTTT.

This clone came up once. J is TRBJ1-5 and V is TRBV29-1; a weak D match, TRBD1 (5 bases). The V gene's germline CDR1 is SQVTM and CDR2 ANQGSEA. V was shortened by 3 bases and J by 0 bases, with 21 bases between the two germline ends. The length of the CDR3 is 18 residues. This CDR3 is CSVEGSGQNLNSNQPQHF. CDR3 DNA: TGCAGCGTTGAGGGGTCAGGGCAGAACCTAAATAGCAATCAGCCCCAGCATTTT.

For this clone: At the DNA level, this CDR3 is encoded by other sequences in the same sample as well. The rearrangement joins TRBV5-1 to TRBJ1-1; 10 positions match TRBD1. Germline loops: CDR1 SGHRS, CDR2 YFSETQ. V lost 4 bases, J lost 4 bases, and 4 bases stayed unmatched. There are 14 residues in the CDR3. The CDR3 sequence is CASSLDRGTTEAFF. CDR3 in DNA: TGCGCCAGCAGCCTGGACAGGGGGACCACTGAAGCTTTCTTT.

This chain uses TRBV7-9 with TRBJ1-1, with TRBD1 as a possible D gene (6 bases). This CDR3 region has 15 residues. CDR1 is SEHNR and CDR2 is FQNEAQ in the germline V gene (reference sequence). The V gene lost 4 bases and the J gene lost 7 bases, with 19 bases spanning the gap. The CDR3 reads CASSSNSQGHGEAFF. CDR3 bases: TGTGCCAGCAGCTCTAATTCTCAGGGGCACGGTGAAGCTTTCTTT.

This clone was seen only once. This chain joins TRBV27 and TRBJ2-2, with D tentatively TRBD2 (5 bases). Germline V lookup: CDR1 MNHEY, CDR2 SMNVEV (reference sequence). Between the trimmed V and J ends, which lost 7 bases and 6 bases, there was a span of 15 bases. This CDR3 is built from 14 residues. The CDR3 DNA sequence: TGTGCCAGCACCCAAGGACTGGTGGCCGGGGAGCTGTTTTTT. It encodes CASTQGLVAGELFF.

To note about this clone: Other DNA sequences in the same sample also yield this CDR3. The chain uses TRBV5-1 and TRBJ2-3; 10 bases align to TRBD2. Germline CDR1 SGHRS, CDR2 YFSETQ. The CDR3 contains 16 residues. The V and J ends lost 0 bases and 3 bases, in that order; junction bases with no gene match: 4. The CDR3 region is CASSLGLAGSTDTQYF. Here the CDR3 DNA reads TGCGCCAGCAGCTTGGGACTAGCGGGTTCAACAGATACGCAGTATTTT. The full variable domain, rest sourced from reference TRBV5-1 and TRBJ2-3, is KAGVTQTPRYLIKTRGQQVTLSCSPISGHRSVSWYQQTPGQGLQFLFEYFSETQRNKGNFPGRFSGRQFSNSRSEMNVSTLELGDSALYLCASSLGLAGSTDTQYFGPGTRLTVL.

Comment on this clone: The same CDR3 also results from other DNA sequences found in this sample. The chain links TRBV10-3 to TRBJ1-1, with no clear D. V shed 2 bases and J shed 1 base, with 8 bases lying between them. Germline assignment: CDR1 ENHRY and CDR2 SYGVKD. The CDR3 sequence is 14 residues long. The CDR3 nucleotides read TGTGCCATCAGTGAGGGTCGGGGGAACACTGAAGCTTTCTTT. Residues: CAISEGRGNTEAFF.